The 7 T cell receptor beta chains in this list originate from one sample, sequenced in a study of OX40 agonist ivuxolimab in advanced cancers. The library was produced with the immunoSEQ multiplex PCR assay. In its TCRdb copy, this immuneACCESS table keeps in-frame sequences only and misses some clones. Where compared with another copy, unresolved V genes explain less than half of these, and the others have no known cause. For this sample there are some 19,000 clones; nearly 80% appear just once. Around 15% of the sample is taken by the ten largest. Sequencing used CD4+ or CD8+ T cells sorted from blood, obtained in a trial of the OX40 agonist ivuxolimab. The receptor source for this set is an adult with an advanced solid tumor such as melanoma, head and neck, liver or kidney cancer.

This rearrangement joins TRBV27 to TRBJ2-1; 11 bases fit TRBD1. The germline V gene has CDR1 MNHEY and CDR2 SMNVEV (reference sequence). The CDR3 covers 16 residues. V shed 1 base and J 6 bases; nucleotides not matched to a gene: 5. DNA of the CDR3: TGTGCCAGCAGTTTATACTCCGGGACAGGGGGCAATGAGCAGTTCTTC. Translated, it gives CASSLYSGTGGNEQFF.

Comment on this clone: A read error may account for a junction end that differs from germline. This sequence joins TRBV5-3 and TRBJ2-7; a possible D gene is TRBD1 (6 bases). TRBV5-3 is given ORF status, its function remaining uncertain. The CDR3 has 15 amino acids. CDR3 nucleotide sequence: TGCGCCAGCAGCCAAGAAGCAGGGGACCGTTACGAGCAGTACTTC. Amino acids: CASSQEAGDRYEQYF.

The CDR3 sequence: CASSNSNEQFF. The CDR3 nucleotides are TGTGCCAGCAGCAACAGTAATGAGCAGTTCTTC. The chain employs TRBV7-3 and TRBJ2-1; no clear D. Trimming pared 5 bases from V and 7 bases from J, leaving 6 bases between. Germline values: CDR1 SGHTA, CDR2 FQGTGA. The CDR3 is 11 residues long.

This clone was seen a single time. This chain joins TRBV5-4 and TRBJ1-4, with D perhaps TRBD1 (6 bases). CDR1 is SGHNT and CDR2 is YYREEE in the germline V gene (reference sequence). The CDR3 loop spans 14 amino acids. V dropped 5 bases and J dropped 4 bases, with 12 bases sitting between them. The CDR3 is CASSTDRLNEKLFF. DNA for the CDR3: TGTGCCAGCAGTACAGACAGGCTTAATGAAAAACTGTTTTTT.

This chain connects TRBV5-1 to TRBJ2-5, with TRBD2 matching over 10 bases. V lost 4 bases and J lost 9; bases outside the gene matches: 18. Germline-derived CDR1 and CDR2 are SGHRS and YFSETQ. This CDR3 comprises 17 residues. The CDR3 reads CASSLEPAGGPVRAQYF. The DNA for the CDR3 is TGCGCCAGCAGCCTTGAGCCAGCGGGGGGGCCCGTTAGGGCCCAGTACTTC.

The J gene is TRBJ2-3, the V gene TRBV7-9; 7 bases fit TRBD1. CDR1 is SEHNR and CDR2 is FQNEAQ in the germline V gene (reference sequence). The CDR3 covers 15 residues. V lost 11 bases and J lost 2; bases outside the gene matches: 13. CDR3 nucleotides: TGTGCCCCCGGCGACAGGGTAAATTTCACAGATACGCAGTATTTT. Protein product: CAPGDRVNFTDTQYF.

The V and J genes are TRBV13 and TRBJ2-3; unclear D gene. Germline CDR1 is PRHDT and CDR2 is FYEKMQ (reference sequence). The CDR3 loop spans 15 amino acids. The ends were cut back, 3 bases at V and 2 bases at J, with 12 bases in the middle. CDR3 coding DNA: TGTGCCAGCAGCTTCGGGCCTGGCTCCACAGATACGCAGTATTTT. Translating it yields CASSFGPGSTDTQYF.